These T cell receptor beta chains were read from a single sample in a study of blood T cell repertoires in COVID-19. Sequencing used immunoSEQ multiplex PCR; TCRdb keeps in-frame clones, though not all of them. The sample consists of about 160,000 clones, approximately 92% of them appearing once. Sequenced input: peripheral blood. Every receptor here comes from a woman between 45 and 60 years old with acute or convalescent COVID-19. Each CDR3 is given with its conserved first and last residue. A D gene is named only where the DNA matches it firmly. Part of the rows lack a size; the others show once, few, many or a class for expanded clones.

TRBV5-1	TRBJ2-7	-	TRBD1	TGCGCCAGTAGAGCGGACAGGTTGCCCTACGAGCAGTACTTC	CASRADRLPYEQYF
TRBV6-1	TRBJ1-6	-	-	TGTGCCAGCAGTGAAGTCGGAGGGAATACCTATAATTCACCCCTCCACTTT	CASSEVGGNTYNSPLHF
TRBV19	TRBJ2-1	-	-	TGTGCCAGTACCTCGGACAGAAGGAGAAATGAGCAGTTCTTC	CASTSDRRRNEQFF
TRBV24-1	TRBJ2-1	-	-	TGTGCCACCGGGGCAGCCTCCTACAATGAGCAGTTCTTC	CATGAASYNEQFF
TRBV28	TRBJ2-7	-	-	TGTGCCACCAACCGGGACGAGCAGTACTTC	CATNRDEQYF
TRBV4-2	TRBJ1-1	-	TRBD1	TGTGCCAGCAGCCAACAACAGGGGCGAGCTTTCTTT	CASSQQQGRAFF
TRBV28	TRBJ2-7	-	TRBD1	TGTGCCAGCAGTTTAAGGGGGCCCAACTACGAGCAGTACTTC	CASSLRGPNYEQYF
TRBV6-6	TRBJ2-7	-	TRBD2	TGTGCCAGCAGTGGATCCACTAGCGGGAGTACCGAGCGCTACCCCTACGAGCAGTACTTC	CASSGSTSGSTERYPYEQYF
TRBV9	TRBJ2-1	-	TRBD1	TGTGCCAGCAGCCCGGGACAGGGAATGGACAATGAGCAGTTCTTC	CASSPGQGMDNEQFF
TRBV19	TRBJ2-7	-	TRBD1	TGTGCCAGTAGTATGGGACAGGGAGGGTCCTACGAGCAGTACTTC	CASSMGQGGSYEQYF
TRBV6-5	TRBJ1-1	-	-	TGTGCCAGCAGTTACTCCCGCAGGAAGGAAGCTTTCTTT	CASSYSRRKEAFF
TRBV10-3	TRBJ2-7	-	-	TGTGCCATCAGTCGGGCCGGGACTGACTCCTACGAGCAGTACTTC	CAISRAGTDSYEQYF
TRBV13	TRBJ2-5	-	TRBD1	TGTGCCAGCAGCTCCAACAGGGGTGAGACCCAGTACTTC	CASSSNRGETQYF
TRBV30	TRBJ2-7	-	-	TGTGCCTGGGCTCCCCAGGGTCCCTCCGAGCAGTACTTC	CAWAPQGPSEQYF
TRBV30	TRBJ2-2	-	TRBD1	TGTGCCTGGAACCTCAGGGGGCTCACCGGGGAGCTGTTTTTT	CAWNLRGLTGELFF
TRBV24-1	TRBJ2-1	-	-	TGTGCCACCAGTGCCCTTGATAGCTCCTACAATGAGCAGTTCTTC	CATSALDSSYNEQFF
TRBV10-2	TRBJ2-1	few	-	TGCGCCAGCATCAGGCGGACAGACGGGTACAATGAGCAGTTCTTC	CASIRRTDGYNEQFF
TRBV12-5	TRBJ1-2	-	-	TGTGCTAGTGGTCTGCCGGGGGGGCAAGGCTACACCTTC	CASGLPGGQGYTF
TRBV2	TRBJ1-1	-	TRBD1	TGTGCCTGCGACAGGGGTAGCACTGAAGCTTTCTTT	CACDRGSTEAFF
TRBV19	TRBJ1-1	-	-	TGTGCCAGTAGTCCGGACAGCGCAACTGAAGCTTTCTTT	CASSPDSATEAFF
TRBV2	TRBJ1-6	few	-	TGTGCCAGCAGTGTGGGCCCAATCCTCCACTTT	CASSVGPILHF
TRBV6-5	TRBJ1-4	once	TRBD1	TGTGCCAGCAGTACTCGACAGGGACGCAAACTGTTTTTT	CASSTRQGRKLFF
TRBV9	TRBJ2-7	once	-	TGTGCCAGCAGCGTATTGAGCGTACCCTACGAGCAGTACTTC	CASSVLSVPYEQYF
TRBV7-2	TRBJ2-7	-	TRBD2	TGTGCCAGCAGCACGACTAGCGGGAGGAATGGCTACGAGCAGTACTTC	CASSTTSGRNGYEQYF
TRBV7-8	TRBJ2-1	-	-	TGTGCCAGCAGCTTAGTGCGAAGGGGTAAAGGTGAGCAGTTCTTC	CASSLVRRGKGEQFF
TRBV4-3	TRBJ1-2	-	-	TGCGCCAGCAGCCAAGATTTAGCAGCTACCCTGTCCGGCTACACCTTC	CASSQDLAATLSGYTF
TRBV6-6	TRBJ1-6	-	-	TGTGCCAGCAGTTACGTGAGGGATTCACCCCTCCACTTT	CASSYVRDSPLHF
TRBV4-1	TRBJ1-4	-	-	TGCGCCAGCAGCCAAATACTCAATGAAAAACTGTTTTTT	CASSQILNEKLFF
TRBV10-3	TRBJ2-3	-	TRBD2	TGTGCCATCAGTGAGGGACTAGCGGGGGCCCGAGCGACGCAGTATTTT	CAISEGLAGARATQYF
TRBV11-2	TRBJ1-1	-	-	TGTGCCAGCAGCCTAAGAGGCTCGGTTGAAGCTTTCTTT	CASSLRGSVEAFF
TRBV7-2	TRBJ1-2	-	TRBD1	TGTGCCAGCAGCCCGGGACAGCACTATGGCTACACCTTC	CASSPGQHYGYTF
TRBV12-5	TRBJ2-2	-	-	TGTGCTAGTGTCACCCCAATGGACAGCTCCACCGGGGAGCTGTTTTTT	CASVTPMDSSTGELFF
TRBV28	TRBJ2-1	-	-	TGTGCCAGCAGCCGACTAGAACCTCAGGTGGGTGAGCAGTTCTTC	CASSRLEPQVGEQFF
TRBV19	TRBJ2-7	once	TRBD1	TGTGCCAGTAGTATCGGACAGGGGGATAGCTACGAGCAGTACTTC	CASSIGQGDSYEQYF
TRBV5-5	TRBJ1-2	-	-	TGTGCCAGCAGCTACCTCCGGGAGGAGGAGATTACCCTATGGAGAGGCTACACCTTC	CASSYLREEEITLWRGYTF
TRBV6-5	TRBJ2-7	-	TRBD1	TGTGCCAGCACCCTGGACAGGGGAGACTACGAGCAGTACTTC	CASTLDRGDYEQYF
TRBV2	TRBJ1-6	-	TRBD1	TGTGCCAGCAGTGAAGATGGGACAGGGTCATCACCCCTCCACTTT	CASSEDGTGSSPLHF
TRBV6-6	TRBJ2-7	-	TRBD1	TGTGCCAGCACCTACTTCACGGGACAGGGGTCACCTTCTCCCTACGAGCAGTACTTC	CASTYFTGQGSPSPYEQYF
TRBV12-5	TRBJ2-2	-	TRBD2	TGTGCTAGTGGTTTGGTACTGCTAGCGGGAGCTCGGGCCGGGGAGCTGTTTTTT	CASGLVLLAGARAGELFF
TRBV14	TRBJ2-4	-	TRBD1	TGTGCCAGCAGCCTTTTCCCACAGGGGGTGGGAAACATTCAGTACTTC	CASSLFPQGVGNIQYF
TRBV24-1	TRBJ1-2	-	-	TGTGCCACCAGTGATCAGGGTTTTCACACCTTC	CATSDQGFHTF
TRBV7-2	TRBJ2-5	-	TRBD2	TGTGCCAGCAGCTTAGAACTAGCGGAAGAGACCCAGTACTTC	CASSLELAEETQYF
TRBV3-1/TRBV3-2	TRBJ1-2	once	TRBD1	TGTGCCAGCAGCCCCCGGGACAGAAGCTACACCTTC	CASSPRDRSYTF
TRBV10-3	TRBJ2-7	-	TRBD1	TGTGCCACCTCCAGCGATGGGACAGACTTTAGGGGTTTAGGGAACGAGCAGTACTTC	CATSSDGTDFRGLGNEQYF
TRBV4-1	TRBJ1-2	once	-	TGCGCCAGCAGCCAACACAGGGAAAGCTATGGCTACACCTTC	CASSQHRESYGYTF
TRBV29-1	TRBJ2-1	-	-	TGCACCGGCGGGGCTTACAATGAGCAGTTCTTC	CTGGAYNEQFF
TRBV9	TRBJ1-1	-	-	TGTGCCAGCAGCGTAGCTCGAGGGCCTGGAGGTACTGAAGCTTTCTTT	CASSVARGPGGTEAFF
TRBV6-6	TRBJ1-6	-	TRBD1	TGTGCCAGCAGTTTTGGACAGGGCTCACCCCTCCACTTT	CASSFGQGSPLHF
TRBV7-9	TRBJ2-7	once	-	TGTGCCAGCAGCCCCCGGTCAGGCGAGCAGTACTTC	CASSPRSGEQYF
TRBV19	TRBJ1-2	-	-	TGTGCCAGTAGTATAGAGGGGCGAGCAGGCCCCTATGGCTACACCTTC	CASSIEGRAGPYGYTF